These 28 T cell receptor beta chains were sequenced from one sample in a study of chemoradiotherapy in HPV16-positive cancers (dated 2022 in TCRdb). The method was the immunoSEQ multiplex PCR assay. Drawn from immuneACCESS, this table holds only the in-frame rearrangements with V and J called that TCRdb kept. Clones are partly lost; checked studies trace under half to an unresolved V gene and leave the rest unexplained. This sample holds over 3,500 clones; 84% were observed only once. 15% to 20% of the sample rests with the top ten. Sequencing used tumor tissue, obtained from a patient who underwent chemoradiotherapy. The origin of the receptors is a human donor with HPV-associated anogenital cancer.

The genes are TRBV7-2 and TRBJ2-5, with D perhaps TRBD1 or TRBD2 (6 bases each). The CDR3 consists of 14 residues. The germline V gene has CDR1 SGHTA and CDR2 FQGNSA. V shed 3 bases and J shed 5 bases, with 13 bases lying between them. The CDR3 is CASSFQLGGETQYF. The CDR3 DNA sequence: TGTGCCAGCAGCTTCCAACTAGGGGGGGAGACCCAGTACTTC.

The chain uses TRBV28 and TRBJ2-5; 7 bases align to TRBD1. The DNA matches TRBJ2-7 better at its end, which makes the J call doubtful. Germline V gene sequence: CDR1 MDHEN, CDR2 SYDVKM. The CDR3 runs 16 residues. The DNA for the CDR3 is TGTGCCAGCACCGCCCTACAGGGGTCAAGCTCCTACGAGCAGTACTTC. Translated: CASTALQGSSSYEQYF.

The V and J genes are TRBV19 and TRBJ1-1; 9 positions agree with TRBD1. V lost 3 bases and J lost 1; bases outside the gene matches: 3. The CDR3 sequence is 15 residues long. CDR1 and CDR2 from the germline V gene are LNHDA and SQIVND (reference sequence). In nucleotides, the CDR3 is TGTGCCAGTAGTATCGGGACAGGGTGGAACACTGAAGCTTTCTTT. This translates into CASSIGTGWNTEAFF.

V and J are TRBV28 and TRBJ1-4, with D possibly being TRBD1 (6 bases). In germline, CDR1 is MDHEN, CDR2 SYDVKM. The CDR3 runs to 14 residues. The V gene lost 3 bases and the J gene lost 3 bases, with 8 bases spanning the gap. The chain's CDR3 is CASSFTGSNEKLFF. The CDR3 region has the DNA TGTGCCAGCAGTTTCACAGGGTCTAATGAAAAACTGTTTTTT.

V is TRBV28 and J is TRBJ2-1; D possibly uses TRBD1 or TRBD2 (5 bases each). Germline V gene lookup returns CDR1 MDHEN and CDR2 SYDVKM. The CDR3 spans 15 residues. Trimming took 8 bases from V and 0 from J, leaving 14 bases between them. The CDR3 DNA reads as TGTGCCAGCGGCTCCGGGGCCCTCTCCTACAATGAGCAGTTCTTC. It codes for CASGSGALSYNEQFF.

The chain links TRBV18 to TRBJ1-4; D is uncertain. This CDR3 spans 15 amino acids. Trimming left V 5 bases short and J 0 bases short, with 10 bases between. Germline assignment: CDR1 KGHSH and CDR2 LQKENI. The CDR3 reads CASSSDRTTNEKLFF. CDR3 sequence (DNA): TGTGCCAGCTCATCCGACCGGACAACTAATGAAAAACTGTTTTTT.

V gene TRBV29-1 combines with J gene TRBJ2-1; TRBD1 agrees at 7 bases. After removal of 6 bases from V and 7 bases from J, the junction contained 12 bases not matched to a gene. The CDR3 covers 14 residues. In germline, CDR1 is SQVTM, CDR2 ANQGSEA. The CDR3 DNA follows: TGCAGCGTGAAGGGACAGAGGACCCAAAATGAGCAGTTCTTC. Translating gives CSVKGQRTQNEQFF.

The V gene is TRBV27, the J gene TRBJ1-6; 9 nucleotides match TRBD1. CDR1 and CDR2 (germline): MNHEY, SMNVEV (reference sequence). V was clipped by 0 bases and J by 6 bases; unmatched bases: 9. This CDR3 is built from 18 residues. The CDR3 is CASSLSLQGAGGNSPLHF. For the CDR3, the DNA is TGTGCCAGCAGTTTATCTCTACAGGGGGCAGGTGGTAATTCACCCCTCCACTTT.

The V gene is TRBV11-3, the J gene TRBJ2-3; 9 bases are a match to TRBD1. Germline lookup yields CDR1 SGHNT and CDR2 YENEEA. The CDR3 has 15 amino acids. V was clipped by 5 bases and J by 2 bases; unmatched bases: 5. The CDR3 region is CASSPGQGDTDTQYF. The CDR3 DNA sequence: TGTGCCAGCAGCCCGGGACAGGGCGACACAGATACGCAGTATTTT.

This chain connects TRBV6-5 to TRBJ2-7; D possibly matches TRBD1 or TRBD2 (6 bases each). V was pared by 8 bases and J by 7 bases, with 15 bases between. The CDR3 is 12 amino acids. From germline, CDR1 is MNHEY and CDR2 SVGAGI. CDR3 sequence: CASGQRRGEQYF. The DNA of the CDR3 is TGTGCCAGCGGCCAAAGGAGGGGGGAGCAGTACTTC.

This clone occurred once. The chain uses TRBV18 and TRBJ1-6; D might be TRBD1 (5 bases). Germline V gene sequence: CDR1 KGHSH, CDR2 LQKENI. Trimming took off 3 bases at V and 11 bases at J, with 8 bases between the two ends. The CDR3 length is 12 residues. The CDR3 sequence: CASSPRETPLHF. In DNA, the CDR3 is TGTGCCAGCTCACCCAGGGAAACACCCCTCCACTTT.

This clone has only a few counts. The gene calls are TRBV21-1 and TRBJ1-2; TRBD1 is the table's D call and was not checked against the DNA. TRBV21-1 is a known pseudogene. This CDR3 region has 16 residues. The DNA for the CDR3 is TGTGCCAGCAGCAAAGTATGGGGGAACAGGGGCTATGGCTACACCTTC. Translation gives CASSKVWGNRGYGYTF.

This chain joins TRBV13 and TRBJ1-5, with 11 bases identical to TRBD1. Losses at the gene ends were 5 bases for V and 5 bases for J; bases not matched to a gene: 5. CDR3 length: 15 amino acids. From germline, CDR1 is PRHDT and CDR2 FYEKMQ (reference sequence). CDR3 DNA sequence: TGTGCCAGCAGCCGTCAGGGACAGGGGGATCAGCCCCAGCATTTT. As protein: CASSRQGQGDQPQHF. Full variable domain (remainder filled in from reference TRBV13 and TRBJ1-5): AAGVIQSPRHLIKEKRETATLKCYPIPRHDTVYWYQQGPGQDPQFLISFYEKMQSDKGSIPDRFSAQQFSDYHSELNMSSLELGDSALYFCASSRQGQGDQPQHFGDGTRLSIL.

This clone is categorized as medium-sized. This rearrangement joins TRBV28 to TRBJ2-7; 8 bases are shared with TRBD2. Germline CDR1 MDHEN, CDR2 SYDVKM. The CDR3 is made up of 14 amino acids. V lost 4 bases, J lost 1 base, and 3 bases stayed unmatched. The CDR3 sequence is CASSSRGGSYEQYF. The CDR3 coding sequence is TGTGCCAGCAGTTCACGGGGGGGGTCCTACGAGCAGTACTTC.

The gene calls are TRBV11-2 and TRBJ2-2; 9 bases are shared with TRBD2. There are 13 residues in the CDR3. V lost 3 bases to trimming and J lost 8 bases; unmatched junction nucleotides: 1. CDR1 and CDR2 from the germline V gene are SGHAT and FQNNGV. The CDR3 loop reads CASSLLAGGELFF. The CDR3 coding sequence is TGTGCCAGCAGCTTGCTAGCGGGAGGGGAGCTGTTTTTT.

DNA for the CDR3: TGTGCCAGCAGCTTAAAATCTACTACCTCTCAAGAGACCCAGTACTTC. The encoded protein is CASSLKSTTSQETQYF. The chain combines TRBV7-6 with TRBJ2-5; no clear D gene. CDR3 size: 16 residues. Germline assignment: CDR1 SGHVS and CDR2 FNYEAQ. Trimming stripped 2 bases from V and 2 bases from J, with 15 bases between. Supplemented by reference TRBV7-6 and TRBJ2-5, the full variable domain reads GAGVSQSPRYKVTKRGQDVALRCDPISGHVSLYWYRQALGQGPEFLTYFNYEAQQDKSGLPNDRFSAERPEGSISTLTIQRTEQRDSAMYRCASSLKSTTSQETQYFGPGTRLLVL.

This clone came up a few times. The J gene is TRBJ2-3, the V gene TRBV5-1; 9 bases map to TRBD2. Germline values: CDR1 SGHRS, CDR2 YFSETQ. The CDR3 loop spans 15 amino acids. The junction had 7 bases not matched to a gene; V was cut back by 2 bases and J by 6 bases. The CDR3 coding sequence is TGCGCCAGCAGCTTCGGCGCGGGAGGGGGTGATACGCAGTATTTT. Translation: CASSFGAGGGDTQYF.

The chain employs TRBV5-1 and TRBJ1-5; D is undetermined. This CDR3 has 15 residues. V was shortened by 0 bases and J by 2 bases, with 9 bases between the two germline ends. Germline CDR1 and CDR2: SGHRS and YFSETQ. The CDR3 DNA reads TGCGCCAGCAGCTTGGGATACTCGGGCAATCAGCCCCAGCATTTT. This encodes CASSLGYSGNQPQHF.

The rearrangement joins TRBV5-1 to TRBJ2-3; D ambiguous. In germline, CDR1 is SGHRS, CDR2 YFSETQ. This CDR3 spans 15 amino acids. Trimming removed 0 bases from V and 1 base from J, with 9 bases in between. The CDR3 DNA reads TGCGCCAGCAGCTTGGGCGGAGATGGCACAGATACGCAGTATTTT. Translation: CASSLGGDGTDTQYF.

The chain is built from TRBV7-9 and TRBJ2-3; TRBD2 agrees at 13 bases. Germline CDR1 SEHNR, CDR2 FQNEAQ (reference sequence). Trimming at V came to 5 bases and at J to 2 bases, leaving 4 bases not matched to a gene. The CDR3 is 16 amino acids. CDR3 nucleotide sequence: TGTGCCAGCAGCCCTGGACTAGCGGGGGCCACAGATACGCAGTATTTT. It encodes CASSPGLAGATDTQYF.

The chain carries TRBV18 and TRBJ1-3; D might be TRBD1 (5 bases). The germline CDR1 and CDR2 sequences are KGHSH and LQKENI. V lost 3 bases to trimming and J lost 4 bases, with 16 bases between them. The CDR3 is 16 amino acids. For the CDR3, the DNA is TGTGCCAGCTCACCGGAGTTGGGGGTGCGCGGAAACACCATATATTTT. Its protein is CASSPELGVRGNTIYF.

This chain links TRBV5-6 with TRBJ1-1; D is unresolved. This CDR3 is built from 15 residues. The V and J ends lost 6 bases and 2 bases respectively, with 17 bases between them. CDR1 and CDR2 from the germline V gene are SGHDT and YYEEEE. The CDR3 sequence is CASIGGWGYNTEAFF. The CDR3 DNA reads TGTGCCAGCATCGGCGGGTGGGGTTATAACACTGAAGCTTTCTTT.

The chain joins TRBV4-3 to TRBJ1-1; TRBD1 is a possible D gene (6 bases). Germline loops: CDR1 LGHNA, CDR2 YSLEER. The germline V and J ends were trimmed by 1 base and 1 base, with 10 bases remaining between them. There are 15 residues in the CDR3. The DNA of the CDR3 is TGCGCCAGCAGCCAAGTAACAGGGAGGAACACTGAAGCTTTCTTT. Translating it yields CASSQVTGRNTEAFF.

The CDR3 DNA reads TGTGCCAGCAGCTCGGGGGTGGGGACAGGGGATGGCTACACCTTC. Translated: CASSSGVGTGDGYTF. V gene TRBV11-2 combines with J gene TRBJ1-2, with 10 nucleotides matching TRBD1. Germline values: CDR1 SGHAT, CDR2 FQNNGV. The CDR3 length is 15 residues. V shed 4 bases and J 6 bases; nucleotides not matched to a gene: 8.

The chain carries TRBV30 and TRBJ2-1; D gene uncertain. V gave up 2 bases and J gave up 7 bases, with 9 bases separating them. Germline loops: CDR1 GTSNPN, CDR2 SVGIG (reference sequence). This CDR3 region has 12 residues. CDR3 sequence (DNA): TGTGCCTGGAGTTCCGAAATTAATGAGCAGTTCTTC. Protein product: CAWSSEINEQFF.

The gene calls are TRBV7-2 and TRBJ2-5; D not resolved. V was clipped by 3 bases and J by 6 bases, with 11 bases between them. The CDR3 runs 13 residues. Per germline, CDR1 SGHTA and CDR2 FQGNSA. The DNA of the CDR3 is TGTGCCAGCAGCTTTGAATCTACGAAGACCCAGTACTTC. Translation: CASSFESTKTQYF.

This chain joins TRBV21-1 and TRBJ2-3. TRBV21-1 is reported as a pseudogene. The CDR3 has 12 residues. CDR3: CAMGPRTDTQYF. The CDR3 nucleotides are TGTGCCATGGGACCTAGAACAGATACGCAGTATTTT.

The chain employs TRBV30 and TRBJ2-1, with 11 bases lining up with TRBD2. V trimming: 7 bases; J trimming: 2 bases; junction bases outside the gene matches: 4. Germline CDR1 is GTSNPN and CDR2 is SVGIG (reference sequence). CDR3 length: 14 amino acids. In DNA, the CDR3 is TGTGCCTATGCTAGCGGGGGGCCCTACAATGAGCAGTTCTTC. It encodes CAYASGGPYNEQFF.